This TCR beta chain was sequenced in a study of T cells in women clearing cervical HPV infection. Overall study: Blood came at first lesion visit for cases, post-clearance for controls. Only a few women had HLA typing results available. General study findings and limits: TRBV6-7 relative abundance averaged approximately 0.1% in cases and approximately 0.15% in controls.

MY09/MY11 PCR detected cervical HPV DNA; dot-blot assigned genotypes. The table came from immunoSEQ multiplex PCR; TCRdb's copy has only in-frame clones and leaves some out. The data include around 23,000 clones; the top ten clones carry 24%. The CDR3 covers 14 residues. CDR1 and CDR2 from the germline V gene are SGHRS and YFSETQ. About this clone: Its antigen is not known. The CDR3 extends 3 residues past the end of the read, so its final part is completed from the germline J gene.

J is TRBJ2-3 and V is TRBV5-1; 7 bases align to TRBD1. This sequence was found in a woman aged 18 to 69 with a cervical HPV16 infection that either progressed to CIN3+ or cleared (not recorded which). The sequenced material came from blood buffy coat. CDR3: CASSQGQVTAPQYF. The sequenced CDR3 bases are TGCGCCAGCAGTCAAGGACAGGTTACAGCTCCG. Looking up the rest from reference TRBV5-1 and TRBJ2-3 gives the full variable domain: KAGVTQTPRYLIKTRGQQVTLSCSPISGHRSVSWYQQTPGQGLQFLFEYFSETQRNKGNFPGRFSGRQFSNSRSEMNVSTLELGDSALYLCASSQGQVTAPQYFGPGTRLTVL.